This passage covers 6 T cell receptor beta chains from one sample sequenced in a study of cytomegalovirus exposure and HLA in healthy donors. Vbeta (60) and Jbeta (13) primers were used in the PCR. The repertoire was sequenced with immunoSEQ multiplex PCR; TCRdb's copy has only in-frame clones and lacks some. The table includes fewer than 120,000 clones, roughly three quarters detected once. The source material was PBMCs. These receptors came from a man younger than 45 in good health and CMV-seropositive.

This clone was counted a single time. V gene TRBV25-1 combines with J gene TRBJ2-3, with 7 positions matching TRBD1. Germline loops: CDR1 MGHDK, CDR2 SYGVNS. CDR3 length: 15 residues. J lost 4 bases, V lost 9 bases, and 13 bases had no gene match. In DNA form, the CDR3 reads TGTGCCAGTAAGCCCGGCGACAGGGTCCCAGATACGCAGTATTTT. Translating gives CASKPGDRVPDTQYF.

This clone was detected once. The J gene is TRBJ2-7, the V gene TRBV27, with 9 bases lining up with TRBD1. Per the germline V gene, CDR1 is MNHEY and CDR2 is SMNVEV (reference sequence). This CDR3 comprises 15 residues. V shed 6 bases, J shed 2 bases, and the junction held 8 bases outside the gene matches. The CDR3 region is CASSPGTGPAYEQYF. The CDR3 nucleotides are TGTGCCAGCAGCCCCGGGACAGGGCCAGCCTACGAGCAGTACTTC.

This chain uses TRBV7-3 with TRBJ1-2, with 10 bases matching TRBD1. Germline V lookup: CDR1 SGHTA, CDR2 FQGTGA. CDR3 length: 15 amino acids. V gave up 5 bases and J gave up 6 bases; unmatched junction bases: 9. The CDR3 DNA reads TGTGCCAGCAGCATGACAGGGGGCTTCTTCGATGGCTACACCTTC. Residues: CASSMTGGFFDGYTF.

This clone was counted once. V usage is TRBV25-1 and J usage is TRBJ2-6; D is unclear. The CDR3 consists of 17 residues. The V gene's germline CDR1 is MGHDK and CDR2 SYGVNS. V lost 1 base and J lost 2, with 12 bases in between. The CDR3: CASSESAREAGANVLTF. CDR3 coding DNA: TGTGCCAGCAGTGAATCCGCGCGCGAGGCTGGGGCCAACGTCCTGACTTTC.

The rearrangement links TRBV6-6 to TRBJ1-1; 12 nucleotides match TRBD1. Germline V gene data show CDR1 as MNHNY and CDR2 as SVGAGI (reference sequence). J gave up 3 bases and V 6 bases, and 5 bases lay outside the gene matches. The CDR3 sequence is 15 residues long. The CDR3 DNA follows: TGTGCCAGCAGCGGGACAGGGGGCGCGGACACTGAAGCTTTCTTT. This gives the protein CASSGTGGADTEAFF.

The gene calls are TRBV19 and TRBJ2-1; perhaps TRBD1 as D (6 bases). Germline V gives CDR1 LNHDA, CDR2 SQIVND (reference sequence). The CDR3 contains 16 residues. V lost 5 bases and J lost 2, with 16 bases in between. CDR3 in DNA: TGTGCCAGTAGTCGGGACACCCCGCTCCCCTACAATGAGCAGTTCTTC. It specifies CASSRDTPLPYNEQFF.